This TCR beta chain was captured in a study of chemoradiotherapy in HPV16-positive cancers. Looking at the study overall: Candidate HPV-specific T-cell clones and common TCR motifs came from functional assays in a couple of HPV16-positive patients. Overall study results and limits: During treatment, candidate HPV-specific clones and E7-related motifs expanded in tumor. Functional assays defining HPV-specific T cells used only a couple of HPV16-positive patients.

Repeated repertoire sampling spanned the course of chemoradiotherapy. Generated by immunoSEQ multiplex PCR, the TCRdb table keeps only in-frame clones and is missing some. The sample contains approximately 58,000 clones, around nine tenths of which appear only once. Of note for this clone: The antigen remains unidentified.

This receptor was identified in a human donor with HPV-associated anogenital cancer. The sequenced sample was blood, obtained from a patient who underwent chemoradiotherapy.

The chain's CDR3 is CASKRGGDQPQHF. In nucleotides, the CDR3 is TGTGCTAGTAAAAGAGGGGGGGATCAGCCCCAGCATTTT. The genes are TRBV12-5 and TRBJ1-5; a possible D gene is TRBD1 (6 bases). There are 13 residues in the CDR3. V was cut by 8 bases and J by 5 bases, with 13 bases left in between. Germline assignment: CDR1 LGHNT and CDR2 FRNRAP.